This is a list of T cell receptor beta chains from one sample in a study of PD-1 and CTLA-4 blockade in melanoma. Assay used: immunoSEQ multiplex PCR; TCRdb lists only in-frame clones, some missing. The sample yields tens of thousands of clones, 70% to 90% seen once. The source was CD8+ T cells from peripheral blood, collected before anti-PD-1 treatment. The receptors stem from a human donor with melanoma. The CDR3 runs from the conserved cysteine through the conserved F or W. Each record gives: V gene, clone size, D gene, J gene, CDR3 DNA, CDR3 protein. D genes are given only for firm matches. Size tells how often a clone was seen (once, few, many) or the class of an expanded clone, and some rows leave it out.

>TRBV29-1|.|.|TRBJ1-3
TGCAGCGTGGCTGACCTGGGGGGAAACACCATATATTTT
CSVADLGGNTIYF
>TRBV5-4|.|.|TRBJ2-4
TGTGCCAGCAGCTTGGGGCGAGGGGATCAGTACTTC
CASSLGRGDQYF
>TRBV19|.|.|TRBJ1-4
TGTGCCAGTAGTATACGGACAACGACTAATGAAAAACTGTTTTTT
CASSIRTTTNEKLFF
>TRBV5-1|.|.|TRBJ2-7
TGCGCCAGCAGATCCGGGACCTCCTACGAGCAGTACTTC
CASRSGTSYEQYF
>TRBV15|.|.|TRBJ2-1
TGTGCCACCAGCATCTCGAGAGGCAATGAGCAGTTCTTC
CATSISRGNEQFF
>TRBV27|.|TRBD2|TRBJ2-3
TGTGCCAGTGGTGCTAGCGGAGATACGCAGTATTTT
CASGASGDTQYF
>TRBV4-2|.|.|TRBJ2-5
TGTGCCAGCAGCCAAGGAACGGATCAAGAGACCCAGTACTTC
CASSQGTDQETQYF
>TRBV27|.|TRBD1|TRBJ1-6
TGTGCCAGCAGTTTCAGACAGGGGAATTCACCCCTCCACTTT
CASSFRQGNSPLHF
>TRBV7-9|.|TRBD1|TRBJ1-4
TGTGCCAGCAGCTTCCCAGGGGGCGAAAAACTGTTTTTT
CASSFPGGEKLFF
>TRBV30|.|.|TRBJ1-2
TGTGCCTGGAGTGTAGATTCCGGGTTGGAGAACTATGGCTACACCTTC
CAWSVDSGLENYGYTF
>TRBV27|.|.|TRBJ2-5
TGTGCCAGCAGTTTAGGATACCGTGGCGAGACCCAGTACTTC
CASSLGYRGETQYF
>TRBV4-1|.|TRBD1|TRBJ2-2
TGCGCCAGCAGCCAACTGACAGGGTTCGGGGAGCTGTTTTTT
CASSQLTGFGELFF
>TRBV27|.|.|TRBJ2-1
TGTGCCAGCGGCTACAATGAGCAGTTCTTC
CASGYNEQFF
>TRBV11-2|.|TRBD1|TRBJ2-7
TGTGCCAGCAGCTCGACGGGACAGGGGGCGATAGAGCAGTACTTC
CASSSTGQGAIEQYF
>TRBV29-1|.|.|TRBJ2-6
TGCAGCGTTGGGGCCCCTGGGGCCAACGTCCTGACTTTC
CSVGAPGANVLTF
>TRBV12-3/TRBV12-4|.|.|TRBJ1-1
TGTGCCAGCAGTTTATCCCCCGGACCTTTCTTT
CASSLSPGPFF
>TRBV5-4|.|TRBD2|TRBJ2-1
TGTGCCAGCAGCTTAAGCGGGAGCTACAATGAGCAGTTCTTC
CASSLSGSYNEQFF
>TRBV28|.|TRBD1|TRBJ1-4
TGTGCCAGCATCCATGCCGGGACAGCAAATGAAAAACTGTTTTTT
CASIHAGTANEKLFF
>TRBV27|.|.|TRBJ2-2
TGTGCCAGCAACCCCAGTAGCACCGGGGAGCTGTTTTTT
CASNPSSTGELFF
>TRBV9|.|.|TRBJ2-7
TGTGCCAGCAGCGTAGAACTCTCCGGCGAGCAGTACTTC
CASSVELSGEQYF
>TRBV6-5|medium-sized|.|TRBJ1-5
TGTGCCAGCAGTTACGGCGACCCTTATAGCAATCAGCCCCAGCATTTT
CASSYGDPYSNQPQHF
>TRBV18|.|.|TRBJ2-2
TGTGCCAGCTCACCAAGGGGCGAGGTAGACGCGAACACCGGGGAGCTGTTTTTT
CASSPRGEVDANTGELFF
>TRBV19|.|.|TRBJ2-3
TGTGCCAGTAGTATAGGTTCAGCGTTAAGCACAGATACGCAGTATTTT
CASSIGSALSTDTQYF